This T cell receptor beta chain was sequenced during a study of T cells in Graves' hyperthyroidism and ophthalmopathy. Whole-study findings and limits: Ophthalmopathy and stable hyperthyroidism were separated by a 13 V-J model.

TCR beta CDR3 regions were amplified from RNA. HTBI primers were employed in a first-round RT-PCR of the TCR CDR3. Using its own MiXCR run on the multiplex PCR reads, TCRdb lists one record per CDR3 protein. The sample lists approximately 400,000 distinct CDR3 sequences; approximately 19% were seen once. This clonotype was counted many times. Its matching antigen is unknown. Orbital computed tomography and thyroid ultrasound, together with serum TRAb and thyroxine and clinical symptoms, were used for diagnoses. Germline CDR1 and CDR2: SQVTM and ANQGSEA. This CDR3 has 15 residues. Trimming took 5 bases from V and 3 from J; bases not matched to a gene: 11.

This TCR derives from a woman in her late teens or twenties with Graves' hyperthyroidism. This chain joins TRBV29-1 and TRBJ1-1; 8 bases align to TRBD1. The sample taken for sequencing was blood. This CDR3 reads CSVSGTGLTDTEAFF. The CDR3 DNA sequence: TGCAGCGTTTCCGGGACAGGACTGACAGACACTGAAGCTTTCTTT.